Listed below are T cell receptor beta chains from one sample, sequenced in a study of shared clonotypes between healthy human individuals. Method: immunoSEQ multiplex PCR; TCRdb's copy keeps in-frame clones and lacks some. The sample records a few million clones, more than 80% being singletons. The source material was naive CD4+ T cells sorted from blood. The receptors were sampled from a man aged 18-30 years in good health. Both conserved end residues are part of each CDR3. A D gene is named only where the DNA matches it firmly.

V gene: TRBV30; D gene: -; J gene: TRBJ2-7; CDR3 protein: CAWGGTVAYEQYF; CDR3 DNA: TGTGCCTGGGGAGGGACCGTAGCCTACGAGCAGTACTTC
V gene: TRBV20-1; D gene: -; J gene: TRBJ2-7; CDR3 protein: CSASRTYEQYF; CDR3 DNA: TGCAGTGCTAGTAGGACTTACGAGCAGTACTTC
V gene: TRBV7-2; D gene: TRBD1; J gene: TRBJ1-1; CDR3 protein: CASSFRQGMTEAFF; CDR3 DNA: TGTGCCAGCAGCTTTCGACAGGGTATGACTGAAGCTTTCTTT
V gene: TRBV5-1; D gene: -; J gene: TRBJ2-3; CDR3 protein: CASSLDFGTQYF; CDR3 DNA: TGCGCCAGCAGCTTGGACTTTGGTACGCAGTATTTT
V gene: TRBV2; D gene: -; J gene: TRBJ2-5; CDR3 protein: CASSYQETQYF; CDR3 DNA: TGTGCCAGCAGTTATCAGGAGACCCAGTACTTC
V gene: TRBV6-4; D gene: -; J gene: TRBJ2-2; CDR3 protein: CASSLQGNTGELFF; CDR3 DNA: TGTGCCAGCAGCCTTCAGGGGAACACCGGGGAGCTGTTTTTT
V gene: TRBV7-2; D gene: -; J gene: TRBJ2-1; CDR3 protein: CASSLEQVGYNEQFF; CDR3 DNA: TGTGCCAGCAGCTTAGAACAGGTAGGGTACAATGAGCAGTTCTTC
V gene: TRBV6-6; D gene: TRBD1; J gene: TRBJ1-2; CDR3 protein: CASSYIQGAGYTF; CDR3 DNA: TGTGCCAGCAGTTACATACAGGGGGCTGGCTACACCTTC
V gene: TRBV11-3; D gene: TRBD1; J gene: TRBJ1-2; CDR3 protein: CASSPTGGRYGYTF; CDR3 DNA: TGTGCCAGCAGCCCAACAGGGGGCCGCTATGGCTACACCTTC
V gene: TRBV6-1; D gene: -; J gene: TRBJ1-4; CDR3 protein: CASRQEHEKLFF; CDR3 DNA: TGTGCCAGTAGACAGGAGCATGAAAAACTGTTTTTT
V gene: TRBV7-7; D gene: -; J gene: TRBJ2-2; CDR3 protein: CASSLAAGTVDTGELFF; CDR3 DNA: TGTGCTAGCAGCTTAGCCGCCGGGACGGTCGACACCGGGGAGCTGTTTTTT
V gene: TRBV7-8; D gene: -; J gene: TRBJ2-7; CDR3 protein: CASSLEYEQYF; CDR3 DNA: TGTGCCAGCAGCTTAGAATACGAGCAGTACTTC
V gene: TRBV19; D gene: -; J gene: TRBJ2-7; CDR3 protein: CASSIHTFSTEQYF; CDR3 DNA: TGTGCCAGTAGTATACACACTTTTTCTACAGAGCAGTACTTC